The following is a TCR beta chain sequence with its context. Sample-barcoded 5' priming and a J-beta primer mix drove a second PCR of about 6 to 11 cycles. TCRdb passed the 5' RACE reads through MiXCR, listing each CDR3 protein once. Here the sample spans roughly 500,000 distinct CDR3 sequences, approximately 27% being singletons. From germline, CDR1 is SGHRS and CDR2 YFSETQ. CDR3 length equals 15 residues. Total RNA, at least 5 micrograms per sample, came from PBMCs. This sample is drawn from a study of blood T cells in healthy people across ages. Material for sequencing was blood. The receptor was isolated from a woman between 70 and 85 years old in good health. The chain recombines TRBV5-1 with TRBJ2-1; 7 bases fit TRBD1. The J call may be faulty, since TRBJ2-7 better matches the DNA end. The CDR3 protein is CASSFDGTDRYEQYF. The CDR3, as DNA: TGCGCCAGCAGCTTCGATGGGACAGACCGATACGAGCAGTACTTC.